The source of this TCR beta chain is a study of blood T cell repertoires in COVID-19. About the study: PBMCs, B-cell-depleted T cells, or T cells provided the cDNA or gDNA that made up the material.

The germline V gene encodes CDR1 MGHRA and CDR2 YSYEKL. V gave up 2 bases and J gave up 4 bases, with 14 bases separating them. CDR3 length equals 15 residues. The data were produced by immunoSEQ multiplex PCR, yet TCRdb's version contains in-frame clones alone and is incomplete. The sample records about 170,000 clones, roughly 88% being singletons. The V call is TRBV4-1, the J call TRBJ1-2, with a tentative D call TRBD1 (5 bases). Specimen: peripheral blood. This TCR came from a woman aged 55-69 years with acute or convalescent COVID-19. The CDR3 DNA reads TGCGCCAGCAGCCAACAGGGTGGTGGCGGCTATGGCTACACCTTC. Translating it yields CASSQQGGGGYGYTF.